These 16 T cell receptor beta chains were all obtained from the same sample, sequenced in a study of blood T cell repertoires in COVID-19. The protocol was immunoSEQ multiplex PCR, while the TCRdb copy is restricted to in-frame clones and leaves out a portion. The sample carries 120,000 to 150,000 clones, 80% to 90% recorded once. Sequenced input: peripheral blood. These receptors were obtained from a woman in her forties or fifties with active or convalescent COVID-19.

This rearrangement joins TRBV9 to TRBJ1-6; D is possibly TRBD1 (6 bases). Germline loops: CDR1 SGDLS, CDR2 YYNGEE. Trimming removed 0 bases at V and 0 bases at J, with 13 bases between. The CDR3 sequence is 18 residues long. The CDR3 spells CASSVGAGASSYNSPLHF. The DNA for the CDR3 is TGTGCCAGCAGCGTAGGGGCAGGGGCAAGCTCCTATAATTCACCCCTCCACTTT.

The V and J genes are TRBV5-4 and TRBJ1-2; no clear D. Deletions cut 2 bases from V and 6 bases from J, with 14 bases between. Looked up from germline, CDR1 is SGHNT and CDR2 is YYREEE (reference sequence). The CDR3 runs to 14 residues. The CDR3 DNA is TGTGCCAGCAGCTTCCCTCATGAGTTGGATGGCTACACCTTC. It codes for CASSFPHELDGYTF. Full variable domain (remainder filled in from reference TRBV5-4 and TRBJ1-2): ETGVTQSPTHLIKTRGQQVTLRCSSQSGHNTVSWYQQALGQGPQFIFQYYREEENGRGNFPPRFSGLQFPNYSSELNVNALELDDSALYLCASSFPHELDGYTFGSGTRLTVV.

The sample holds one count of this clone. The chain carries TRBV7-6 and TRBJ2-3; 14 bases are a match to TRBD2. The CDR3 extends over 18 amino acids. Trimming took 2 bases from V and 3 from J; bases not matched to a gene: 7. The germline V gene has CDR1 SGHVS and CDR2 FNYEAQ. The CDR3 sequence is CASSLRPTSGGATDTQYF. CDR3 DNA sequence: TGTGCCAGCAGCTTAAGGCCGACTAGCGGGGGGGCTACAGATACGCAGTATTTT.

CDR3 bases: TGTGCCAGCACCGGGGGGGATCAGCCCCAGCATTTT. It specifies CASTGGDQPQHF. The chain is built from TRBV6-7 and TRBJ1-5, with a weak D call TRBD1 (5 bases). TRBV6-7 is noted as an ORF with a role that remains uncertain. CDR3 length: 12 residues. Trimming removed 7 bases at V and 5 bases at J, with 9 bases between.

The chain joins TRBV6-2 or TRBV6-3 to TRBJ2-1; TRBD1 is a possible D gene (5 bases). The germline V gene encodes CDR1 MNHEY and CDR2 SVGEGT. The CDR3 has 12 amino acids. V was clipped by 6 bases and J by 10 bases, with 13 bases between them. In DNA, the CDR3 is TGTGCCAGCAGCCCAAGACCAGGGGAGCAGTTCTTC. It specifies CASSPRPGEQFF.

This chain joins TRBV18 and TRBJ1-2; D possibly corresponds to TRBD1 (5 bases). The V gene lost 6 bases and the J gene lost 6 bases, with 11 bases spanning the gap. The CDR3 runs to 12 residues. From germline, CDR1 is KGHSH and CDR2 LQKENI. The CDR3, as DNA: TGTGCCAGCTCGGCGGTAGGGGATGGCTACACCTTC. Its protein product is CASSAVGDGYTF.

The V and J genes are TRBV30 and TRBJ1-3, with a weak D call TRBD1 (6 bases). The CDR3 is made up of 13 amino acids. The V gene lost 8 bases and the J gene lost 2 bases, with 13 bases spanning the gap. Germline V lookup: CDR1 GTSNPN, CDR2 SVGIG (reference sequence). CDR3 protein: CAREGEAGNTIYF. The CDR3, as DNA: TGTGCCCGCGAGGGGGAAGCTGGAAACACCATATATTTT.

V usage is TRBV18 and J usage is TRBJ2-1, with 12 nucleotides matching TRBD2. With 3 bases clipped from V and 6 bases from J, the junction kept 0 bases outside the gene matches. The CDR3 is 14 amino acids. Germline values: CDR1 KGHSH, CDR2 LQKENI. This CDR3 reads CASSPGLAGNEQFF. As DNA, the CDR3 is TGTGCCAGCTCACCGGGACTAGCGGGCAATGAGCAGTTCTTC.

The gene calls are TRBV5-4 and TRBJ1-1; a weak D match, TRBD1 (5 bases). Deletions cut 4 bases from V and 9 bases from J, with 13 bases between. CDR3 length: 12 amino acids. Germline V gives CDR1 SGHNT, CDR2 YYREEE (reference sequence). The CDR3 DNA reads TGTGCCAGCAGCCAACCGGGGGGGAAAGCTTTCTTT. It encodes CASSQPGGKAFF.

V is TRBV30 and J is TRBJ2-1, with D possibly TRBD2 on 6 matching bases. The CDR3 is made up of 15 amino acids. Trimming stripped 0 bases from V and 2 bases from J, with 11 bases between. In germline, CDR1 is GTSNPN, CDR2 SVGIG (reference sequence). The chain's CDR3 is CAWSVPGRTYNEQFF. CDR3 in DNA: TGTGCCTGGAGTGTGCCAGGGAGGACCTACAATGAGCAGTTCTTC.

This chain connects TRBV5-4 to TRBJ2-1; the match to TRBD2 covers 10 bases. Germline loops: CDR1 SGHNT, CDR2 YYREEE (reference sequence). This CDR3 contains 16 residues. V shed 2 bases and J 5 bases; nucleotides not matched to a gene: 7. The CDR3 DNA follows: TGTGCCAGCAGCTTAGGGGGACTAGCGAGAAACAATGAGCAGTTCTTC. It translates to CASSLGGLARNNEQFF.

The chain uses TRBV6-5 and TRBJ2-1; 12 nucleotides align to TRBD2. The germline V gene has CDR1 MNHEY and CDR2 SVGAGI. The CDR3 length is 15 residues. V dropped 2 bases and J dropped 10; count of bases not matched to a gene: 6. CDR3 sequence (DNA): TGTGCCAGCAGTTACATGGCTAGCGGGAGGGCCGAGCAGTTCTTC. It is translated as CASSYMASGRAEQFF.

In nucleotides, the CDR3 is TGCGCCAGCAGCCAAGATCAAGCGGGACCCTCCTACGAGCAGTACTTC. Protein sequence: CASSQDQAGPSYEQYF. This chain connects TRBV4-3 to TRBJ2-7; 7 bases are a match to TRBD2. CDR1 is LGHNA, CDR2 YSLEER, per germline. With 0 bases clipped from V and 0 bases from J, the junction kept 5 bases outside the gene matches. The CDR3 runs 16 residues.

This clone has only a few counts. The chain combines TRBV27 with TRBJ2-7; D unresolved. V lost 10 bases and J 3 bases, leaving 13 bases between the germline ends. This CDR3 is built from 12 residues. Germline V gene sequence: CDR1 MNHEY, CDR2 SMNVEV (reference sequence). The CDR3 DNA reads as TGTGCCAACGGTTGTCAGGACTACGAGCAGTACTTC. Translating it yields CANGCQDYEQYF.

The V and J genes are TRBV27 and TRBJ2-5; TRBD2 aligns across 7 bases. CDR1 MNHEY and CDR2 SMNVEV come from the germline V gene (reference sequence). CDR3 size: 16 residues. Germline trimming cut 2 bases from V and 0 bases from J; bases unmatched to any gene: 6. CDR3 region: CASSLVASGDQETQYF. In nucleotides, the CDR3 is TGTGCCAGCAGTTTAGTGGCTAGCGGTGACCAAGAGACCCAGTACTTC.

The V gene is TRBV6-2 or TRBV6-3, the J gene TRBJ2-6; D not resolved. Trimming took off 5 bases at V and 0 bases at J, with 14 bases between the two ends. Germline CDR1 and CDR2: MNHEY and SVGEGT. This CDR3 is 17 amino acids long. The CDR3 nucleotides are TGTGCCAGCAGTAACGGCTTTTCGGGCTCTGGGGCCAACGTCCTGACTTTC. It translates to CASSNGFSGSGANVLTF.